A single sample gave rise to the 9 T cell receptor beta chains below, sequenced in a study of T cell clonality in common variable immunodeficiency. Generated by immunoSEQ multiplex PCR, the TCRdb table keeps only in-frame clones and is missing some. Listed for the sample are tens of thousands of clones, none seen a single time. Material for sequencing was peripheral blood mononuclear cells. All receptors come from a person aged 18 to 75 in good health.

This clone was recorded at least ten times. The read halts 3 residues ahead of the CDR3 end, with the missing end drawn from the germline J gene. The chain couples TRBV7-3 to TRBJ1-2; possible D gene TRBD1, 6 bases. Germline V gene sequence: CDR1 SGHTA, CDR2 FQGTGA. The CDR3 extends over 17 amino acids. V lost 0 bases, J lost 2 bases, and 16 bases lay in between. The CDR3: CASSLTGVRGANYGYTF. The DNA read from the CDR3 is TGTGCCAGCAGCTTAACGGGAGTCAGGGGCGCGAACTATGGC.

In its sample, this clone was seen a few times. The read halts 3 residues ahead of the CDR3 end, with the missing end drawn from the germline J gene. The chain links TRBV7-8 to TRBJ2-7; D is unresolved. The germline gives CDR1 SGHVS, CDR2 FQNEAQ. Trimming pared 5 bases from V and 4 bases from J, leaving 12 bases between. The CDR3 sequence is 13 residues long. The chain's CDR3 is CASSAQPPYEQYF. The sequenced part of the CDR3 DNA is TGTGCCAGCAGCGCACAGCCCCCTTACGAG.

This clone was seen ten or more times. The CDR3 is cut off 3 residues early in the read; its end comes from the germline J gene. V usage is TRBV2 and J usage is TRBJ1-2; D is undetermined. The CDR3 has 12 residues. Germline CDR1 reads SNHLY; CDR2 reads FYNNEI. The ends were cut back, 6 bases at V and 4 bases at J, with 9 bases in the middle. CDR3 DNA (partial): TGTGCCAGCAGCCCCGACATCTATGGC. Its translation: CASSPDIYG. The whole CDR3 protein reads CASSPDIYGYTF.

This clone has at least ten counts. The CDR3 is cut off 3 residues early in the read; its end comes from the germline J gene. The J gene is TRBJ2-3, the V gene TRBV10-3, with 13 bases matching TRBD2. J lost 3 bases, V lost 0 bases, and 0 bases had no gene match. The CDR3 runs 16 residues. CDR1 and CDR2 (germline): ENHRY, SYGVKD. CDR3 DNA (partial): TGTGCCATCAGTGAGTCGACTAGCGGGAGGACAGATACG. Translated, it gives CAISESTSGRTDT. The entire CDR3 sequence reads CAISESTSGRTDTQYF.

This clone was recorded at least ten times. The read ends 3 residues early relative to the CDR3; the germline J gene fills the gap. The genes are TRBV5-1 and TRBJ2-2; TRBD1 might be the D (6 bases). V was pared by 2 bases and J by 4 bases, with 15 bases between. CDR1 and CDR2 from the germline V gene are SGHRS and YFSETQ. The CDR3 contains 16 residues. This CDR3 reads CASSFSVGAGTGELFF. The DNA read from the CDR3 is TGCGCCAGCAGCTTTTCTGTGGGGGCTGGCACCGGGGAG.

A remark on this clone: The CDR3 extends 3 residues past the end of the read, so its final part is completed from the germline J gene. The V gene is TRBV7-3, the J gene TRBJ1-2, with D possibly being TRBD1 (5 bases). This CDR3 is built from 20 residues. Looked up from germline, CDR1 is SGHTA and CDR2 is FQGTGA. The CDR3 sequence: CASSLTNVGTSGPSSYDYTF. The part of the CDR3 DNA that was read is TGTGCCAGCAGCTTAACCAACGTGGGGACTAGCGGGCCTAGCTCCTACGAC.

In its sample, this clone was seen many times. From the germline J gene comes the end of the CDR3, since the read stops 3 residues before it. V usage is TRBV7-3 and J usage is TRBJ2-1; possibly TRBD1 for D (6 bases). Germline V gene data show CDR1 as SGHTA and CDR2 as FQGTGA. V was pared by 5 bases and J by 0 bases, with 11 bases between. The CDR3 runs to 15 residues. The CDR3 region is CASSMGTSSYNEQFF. Incomplete CDR3 DNA: TGTGCCAGCAGCATGGGGACAAGCTCCTACAATGAG.

The sample holds many counts of this clone. The part of the CDR3 DNA that was read is TGCGCCAGCAGCTTGGAGGGGGGGGAAGAGACC. Protein sequence: CASSLEGGEET. The whole CDR3 sequence is CASSLEGGEETQYF. This chain connects TRBV5-1 to TRBJ2-5; possible D gene TRBD2, 7 bases. The CDR3 end falls 3 residues outside the read, so it is completed with the germline J gene. Germline V gene sequence: CDR1 SGHRS, CDR2 YFSETQ. Trimming cost V 0 bases and J 3 bases, with 9 bases left between them. The CDR3 totals 14 residues.

This clone was recorded a few times. The read terminates 3 residues ahead of where the CDR3 ends, so the germline J gene completes it. This chain links TRBV10-2 with TRBJ1-2, with 9 bases lining up with TRBD1. The trim removed 0 bases at V and 6 bases at J, leaving 2 bases unmatched. Germline V gene sequence: CDR1 WSHSY, CDR2 SAAADI. The CDR3 is made up of 14 amino acids. CDR3: CASSESGTGNGYTF. The sequenced part of the CDR3 DNA is TGCGCCAGCAGTGAGTCGGGGACAGGGAATGGC.